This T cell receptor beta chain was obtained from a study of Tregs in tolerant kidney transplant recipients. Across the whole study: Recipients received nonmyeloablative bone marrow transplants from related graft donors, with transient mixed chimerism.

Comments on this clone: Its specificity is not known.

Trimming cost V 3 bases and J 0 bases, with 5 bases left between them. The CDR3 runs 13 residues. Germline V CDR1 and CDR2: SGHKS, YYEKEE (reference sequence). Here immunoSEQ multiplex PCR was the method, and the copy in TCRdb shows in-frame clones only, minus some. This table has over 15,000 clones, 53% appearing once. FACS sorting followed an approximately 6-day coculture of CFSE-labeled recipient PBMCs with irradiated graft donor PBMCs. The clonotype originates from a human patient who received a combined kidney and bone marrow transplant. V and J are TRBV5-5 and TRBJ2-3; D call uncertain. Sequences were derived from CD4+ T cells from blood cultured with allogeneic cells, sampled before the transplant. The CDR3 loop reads CASSYISTDTQYF. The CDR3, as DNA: TGTGCCAGCAGCTACATTAGCACAGATACGCAGTATTTT.